This T cell receptor (beta chain) stems from a study of T cell responses to AZD1222 COVID-19 vaccine. Worth noting for this clone: Its antigen remains unidentified.

CDR1 and CDR2 (germline): SGHKS, YYEKEE (reference sequence). V was shortened by 4 bases and J by 0 bases, with 14 bases between the two germline ends. The CDR3 spans 15 residues. This table comes from immunoSEQ multiplex PCR, and its TCRdb copy is limited to in-frame clones, with some not included. This sample has 100,000 to 120,000 clones, with about 94% found just once. Second-dose intervals near 4 or 12 weeks were combined. Study results and limitations: After the peak T cell response, and only then, were repertoires sampled. Spike-specific TCR breadth and depth grew following two AZD1222 doses. Clonal diversity was possibly underestimated, and white British individuals and females predominated among donors.

This sequence was found in an adult who received the AZD1222 COVID-19 vaccine. The sample was peripheral blood, taken 28 days after the second AZD1222 dose. The chain links TRBV5-5 to TRBJ2-7, with D possibly being TRBD2 (5 bases). CDR3 DNA sequence: TGTGCCAGCAGCCTTGTCCCCAGCGGCTCCTACGAGCAGTACTTC. This translates into CASSLVPSGSYEQYF.